This TCR beta chain was sequenced during a study of T cell responses to AZD1222 COVID-19 vaccine (dated by TCRdb to 2020 to 2023). In terms of the full investigation: TCR sequencing was performed for roughly 250 trial participants, of whom about 200 were given two doses of AZD1222 and approximately 25 were given two doses of MenACWY control vaccine. Trial participants were enrolled into age subgroups of 18-55, 56-69 and 70-plus years, which contained about 150, 28 and 57 TCR-sequenced participants, respectively.

Notes on this clone: Its antigen specificity is not known. Per-base qualities were not stored, and no clone one base away is much larger.

The CDR3 regions of human TCRbeta chains were subjected to immunosequencing. For the original study's pipeline: Repertoire TCRs were matched against a reference library of SARS-CoV-2-specific TCRs generated with the MIRA antigen-specificity platform. Breadth meant the fraction of unique TCRs that were SARS-CoV-2-associated, whereas depth meant the fraction of total T cells that were SARS-CoV-2-associated. Using the MIRA data, each spike-specific TCR was assigned both to the spike region to which the TCR was reactive and to a CD4 or CD8 class. Log10-transformed breadth and depth values were compared by one-way ANOVA with Sidak's multiple comparisons tests. TCRdb limited this immuneACCESS table to in-frame rearrangements with V and J called. A share of clones is missing; checked studies link under half to unresolved V genes, and the rest is unexplained. V and J calls plus clone size are reproduced from that table; the DNA served to infer D and trimming. Counted in this sample were around 140,000 clones; more than 85% of them appeared once. Of the sample, less than 2% falls within the top ten clones.

In light of the paper, this sample's time point label describes: about 28 days (+/-7) after the second vaccine dose. AZD1222 recipients whose second dose came at about 4 weeks and those whose second dose came at about 12 weeks were combined into one group, since spike-specific TCR depth and breadth did not differ between the two schedules. Vaccinee samples came from UK trials COV001 and COV002, including a single-blind randomized controlled phase 2/3 trial of AZD1222 (ChAdOx1 nCoV-19) in healthy adults. Trial participant PBMC samples were collected at day 0 and day 28 after the second dose for TCRbeta chain sequencing. What the study reported, not specific to this receptor: Only five or six AZD1222 recipients were SARS-CoV-2 seropositive at baseline, limiting conclusions about previously exposed vaccinees. Spike-specific TCR breadth and depth rose significantly after two AZD1222 doses compared with day 0 and with MenACWY recipients. Vaccine-associated CD4 TCRs spanned the whole spike protein, with dominant responses in regions 160-218 and 743-854. Nearly half of unique spike-specific TCRs reportedly recognized epitopes outside regions mutated in the B.1.351 and B.1.1.7 variants. Participants were mostly white British, with more females than males. The authors suggested clonal diversity may have been underestimated. Because no samples from the day 14 peak response were available, repertoires could be characterized only after the peak T cell response. In the small 56-69-year group, the increase in depth fell short of significance, most likely because of low power.

This receptor was taken from an adult who received the AZD1222 COVID-19 vaccine. The input for sequencing was peripheral blood, taken 28 days after the second AZD1222 dose.

This receptor has the CDR3 CASSSFGTGELFF. The sequenced DNA is TGTGCCAGCAGCTCGTTCGGTACCGGGGAGCTGTTTTTT. Here the chain combines TRBV7-8 and TRBJ2-2; the D gene assignment is ambiguous. The germline ends are 8 bases apart after V is trimmed by 4 bases and J by 5 bases. The CDR3 starts with the cysteine, ends with the phenylalanine, and has 13 residues. Solely the CDR3 DNA is kept, with 39 bases framed from the first base. The CDR1 and CDR2 encoded by the germline V gene are SGHVS and FQNEAQ. Joined to the reference TRBV7-8 and TRBJ2-2 proteins, this CDR3 gives the full variable domain: GAGVSQSPRYKVAKRGQDVALRCDPISGHVSLFWYQQALGQGPEFLTYFQNEAQLDKSGLPSDRFFAERPEGSVSTLKIQRTQQEDSAVYLCASSSFGTGELFFGEGSRLTVL.